This passage covers 30 T cell receptor beta chains from one sample sequenced in a study of T cell changes during pregnancy in multiple sclerosis. Generated by immunoSEQ multiplex PCR, the TCRdb table keeps only in-frame clones and is missing some. The data contain more than 35,000 clones, roughly nine tenths of them singletons. The sample was CD4+ T cells from peripheral blood mononuclear cells, taken in the third trimester of pregnancy. Receptors originate from a female donor with multiple sclerosis, enrolled in a pregnancy study.

With regard to this clone: The same CDR3 arises from other DNA sequences in this sample as well. The chain recombines TRBV18 with TRBJ2-1, with D possibly TRBD1 on 6 matching bases. The V end was cut by 4 bases, the J end by 3 bases, with 13 bases between. This CDR3 spans 15 amino acids. Germline lookup yields CDR1 KGHSH and CDR2 LQKENI. The CDR3 is CASSLAGTSYNEQFF. CDR3 DNA sequence: TGTGCCAGCTCACTCGCCGGGACAAGCTACAATGAGCAGTTCTTC.

As to this clone: Other DNA sequences in this sample translate to the same CDR3. V gene TRBV28 combines with J gene TRBJ2-7, with 7 nucleotides matching TRBD2. J was trimmed by 2 bases and V by 6 bases; bases with no gene match: 4. The CDR3 loop spans 13 amino acids. CDR1 and CDR2 (germline): MDHEN, SYDVKM. This chain's CDR3 is CASRGGGAYEQYF. In nucleotides, the CDR3 is TGTGCCAGCAGGGGGGGAGGGGCCTACGAGCAGTACTTC.

The rearrangement links TRBV7-9 to TRBJ2-4; perhaps TRBD2 as D (5 bases). There are 13 residues in the CDR3. V was cut by 5 bases and J by 6 bases, with 11 bases left in between. Looked up from germline, CDR1 is SEHNR and CDR2 is FQNEAQ (reference sequence). The CDR3 DNA reads TGTGCCAGCAGCGCCCCCCGGGGAAACATTCAGTACTTC. Translation gives CASSAPRGNIQYF.

This chain joins TRBV4-1 and TRBJ1-2, with TRBD1 as a possible D gene (6 bases). The length of the CDR3 is 16 residues. Germline V CDR1 and CDR2: MGHRA, YSYEKL. V was clipped by 1 base and J by 3 bases, with 15 bases between them. CDR3 sequence (DNA): TGCGCCAGCAGCCAAGCTTCACAGGGTTCATACTATGGCTACACCTTC. This translates into CASSQASQGSYYGYTF.

J is TRBJ1-5 and V is TRBV5-8, with D perhaps matching TRBD1 (6 bases). CDR3 size: 17 residues. V shed 0 bases and J shed 2 bases, with 15 bases lying between them. Per germline, CDR1 SGHTS and CDR2 YDEGEE. CDR3 bases: TGTGCCAGCAGCTTGGGGTCTGGGGGCGCAGGCAATCAGCCCCAGCATTTT. Translation gives CASSLGSGGAGNQPQHF.

The V and J genes are TRBV5-1 and TRBJ1-4, with TRBD1 as a possible D gene (5 bases). This CDR3 spans 18 amino acids. Germline-derived CDR1 and CDR2 are SGHRS and YFSETQ. The V end lost 0 bases, the J end lost 0 bases, and 15 bases lay between the germline ends. The CDR3 protein is CASSLGFRGTATNEKLFF. The CDR3 region has the DNA TGCGCCAGCAGCTTGGGTTTCCGGGGGACGGCAACTAATGAAAAACTGTTTTTT.

In this sample, this clone turned up once. The chain has TRBV29-1 and TRBJ2-1, with TRBD1 matching over 10 bases. This CDR3 comprises 14 residues. J gave up 4 bases and V 6 bases, and 6 bases lay outside the gene matches. Germline loops: CDR1 SQVTM, CDR2 ANQGSEA. CDR3 nucleotides: TGCAGCGTCAGGGACAGGGGATTTTACAATGAGCAGTTCTTC. This translates into CSVRDRGFYNEQFF.

The chain uses TRBV7-3 and TRBJ1-1; D is ambiguous. CDR1 SGHTA and CDR2 FQGTGA come from the germline V gene. The CDR3 covers 14 residues. The germline V and J ends were trimmed by 2 bases and 0 bases, with 7 bases remaining between them. CDR3 sequence (DNA): TGTGCCAGCAGCTTACAGTACATGAACACTGAAGCTTTCTTT. Protein: CASSLQYMNTEAFF. Together with reference TRBV7-3 and TRBJ1-1, the CDR3 gives the full variable domain: GAGVSQTPSNKVTEKGKYVELRCDPISGHTALYWYRQSLGQGPEFLIYFQGTGAADDSGLPNDRFFAVRPEGSVSTLKIQRTERGDSAVYLCASSLQYMNTEAFFGQGTRLTVV.

The V and J genes are TRBV28 and TRBJ1-2; TRBD1 matches 11 bases. The germline CDR1 and CDR2 sequences are MDHEN and SYDVKM. The CDR3 consists of 17 residues. Losses at the gene ends were 6 bases for V and 5 bases for J; bases not matched to a gene: 14. As DNA, the CDR3 is TGTGCCAGCAGCTCGCCGTCGGGACAGGGGGATGGGTATGGCTACACCTTC. Translation gives CASSSPSGQGDGYGYTF.

This sequence joins TRBV10-2 and TRBJ1-2; maybe TRBD1 (6 bases). The CDR3 is 14 residues long. The germline V and J ends were trimmed by 5 bases and 1 base, with 11 bases remaining between them. Germline V gene lookup returns CDR1 WSHSY and CDR2 SAAADI. The CDR3 region is CASSTGNDNYGYTF. DNA for the CDR3: TGCGCCAGCAGTACAGGGAATGATAACTATGGCTACACCTTC.

The J gene is TRBJ2-1, the V gene TRBV7-2; the match to TRBD2 covers 8 bases. The ends lost 5 bases at V and 8 bases at J; junction bases unmatched: 5. CDR3 length: 13 residues. Per germline, CDR1 SGHTA and CDR2 FQGNSA. As DNA, the CDR3 is TGTGCCAGCAGCATCCTAGCGGGCCATGAGCAGTTCTTC. It translates to CASSILAGHEQFF.

The J gene is TRBJ2-3, the V gene TRBV28; D is perhaps TRBD2 (5 bases). This CDR3 is built from 16 residues. CDR1 MDHEN and CDR2 SYDVKM come from the germline V gene. Trimming removed 5 bases at V and 2 bases at J, with 17 bases between. CDR3 protein: CASSPQLGSHTDTQYF. The CDR3 nucleotides are TGTGCCAGCAGTCCGCAACTAGGGTCCCACACAGATACGCAGTATTTT. The whole variable domain, remainder taken from reference TRBV28 and TRBJ2-3, is DVKVTQSSRYLVKRTGEKVFLECVQDMDHENMFWYRQDPGLGLRLIYFSYDVKMKEKGDIPEGYSVSREKKERFSLILESASTNQTSMYLCASSPQLGSHTDTQYFGPGTRLTVL.

V gene TRBV28 combines with J gene TRBJ1-1; no clear D. Per germline, CDR1 MDHEN and CDR2 SYDVKM. The CDR3 is 15 amino acids. V lost 3 bases and J lost 0, with 11 bases in between. CDR3 in DNA: TGTGCCAGCAGTTTCCCGGGATACATGAACACTGAAGCTTTCTTT. Its translation is CASSFPGYMNTEAFF.

The chain links TRBV5-4 to TRBJ2-1; TRBD2 matches at 9 bases. The germline CDR1 and CDR2 sequences are SGHNT and YYREEE (reference sequence). V was clipped by 1 base and J by 4 bases; unmatched bases: 6. CDR3 size: 16 residues. CDR3 bases: TGTGCCAGCAGCTTGCCGGGAGCGGGAGGATACAATGAGCAGTTCTTC. Its translation is CASSLPGAGGYNEQFF.

J is TRBJ2-5 and V is TRBV18; the D is unclear. The CDR3 has 10 amino acids. V lost 5 bases and J lost 5, with 3 bases in between. The V gene's germline CDR1 is KGHSH and CDR2 LQKENI. The CDR3 region has the DNA TGTGCCAGCTCAAGCGAGACCCAGTACTTC. Its translation: CASSSETQYF.

The V and J genes are TRBV6-5 and TRBJ1-5, with 7 bases identical to TRBD1. Germline lookup yields CDR1 MNHEY and CDR2 SVGAGI. With 4 bases clipped from V and 4 bases from J, the junction kept 10 bases outside the gene matches. The CDR3 length is 16 residues. In nucleotides, the CDR3 is TGTGCCAGCAGTTCCGGAACAGGGGCGACAAATCAGCCCCAGCATTTT. This encodes CASSSGTGATNQPQHF.

The V gene is TRBV19, the J gene TRBJ2-5, with 9 bases matching TRBD1. The V and J ends lost 3 bases and 4 bases, in that order; junction bases with no gene match: 9. CDR3 size: 16 residues. Germline loops: CDR1 LNHDA, CDR2 SQIVND (reference sequence). The CDR3 nucleotides read TGTGCCAGTAGTATGGGAACCGGACAGGGGAGAGAGACCCAGTACTTC. Its translation: CASSMGTGQGRETQYF. Supplemented by reference TRBV19 and TRBJ2-5, the full variable domain reads DGGITQSPKYLFRKEGQNVTLSCEQNLNHDAMYWYRQDPGQGLRLIYYSQIVNDFQKGDIAEGYSVSREKKESFPLTVTSAQKNPTAFYLCASSMGTGQGRETQYFGPGTRLLVL.

This chain links TRBV27 with TRBJ2-2; D call uncertain. Trimming left V 2 bases short and J 7 bases short, with 14 bases between. CDR1 is MNHEY and CDR2 is SMNVEV in the germline V gene (reference sequence). This CDR3 spans 15 amino acids. DNA for the CDR3: TGTGCCAGCAGTTTAGGTCCATCAGAAGACGGGGAGCTGTTTTTT. Residues: CASSLGPSEDGELFF.

The chain joins TRBV7-9 to TRBJ1-2; D may be TRBD1 (6 bases). This CDR3 comprises 16 residues. The germline CDR1 and CDR2 sequences are SEHNR and FQNEAQ (reference sequence). V was shortened by 8 bases and J by 0 bases, with 19 bases between the two germline ends. The CDR3 nucleotides are TGTGCCAGCGGAACGATAAGGGACATATCTAACTATGGCTACACCTTC. This codes for CASGTIRDISNYGYTF.

The chain employs TRBV5-1 and TRBJ2-2, with TRBD1 matching 8 bases. The CDR3 has 14 residues. The V gene's germline CDR1 is SGHRS and CDR2 YFSETQ. Trimming took 1 base from V and 4 from J; bases not matched to a gene: 0. The CDR3 region is CASSLTGGTGELFF. The CDR3 DNA reads as TGCGCCAGCAGCTTGACAGGGGGCACCGGGGAGCTGTTTTTT.

The rearrangement uses TRBV6-5 and TRBJ1-2; perhaps TRBD1 as D (5 bases). Germline V lookup: CDR1 MNHEY, CDR2 SVGAGI. The CDR3 sequence is 13 residues long. Trimming removed 4 bases from V and 6 bases from J, with 12 bases in between. The CDR3 DNA is TGTGCCAGCAGTTTGGGACTACTAGATGGCTACACCTTC. Protein sequence: CASSLGLLDGYTF.

A note on this clone: A much larger clonotype is one base distant, so this may be a read error. The chain carries TRBV11-2 and TRBJ1-2; D not certain. In germline, CDR1 is SGHAT, CDR2 FQNNGV. The CDR3 totals 12 residues. Trimming shortened V by 3 bases and J by 1 base, and 3 bases separated the two germline ends. Written as DNA, the CDR3 is TGTGCCAGCAGCTTCTTTAACTATGGCTACACCTTC. Encoded protein: CASSFFNYGYTF.

V gene TRBV10-2 combines with J gene TRBJ2-7; 8 bases line up with TRBD2. CDR3 length: 15 residues. The ends lost 6 bases at V and 0 bases at J; junction bases unmatched: 7. Germline-derived CDR1 and CDR2 are WSHSY and SAAADI. The CDR3 region is CASRAGGRSSYEQYF. Written as DNA, the CDR3 is TGCGCCAGCAGGGCCGGCGGGAGGAGCTCCTACGAGCAGTACTTC.

V and J are TRBV6-5 and TRBJ2-5; perhaps TRBD1 as D (6 bases). Trimming cost V 6 bases and J 2 bases, with 16 bases left between them. The germline CDR1 and CDR2 sequences are MNHEY and SVGAGI. There are 15 residues in the CDR3. The CDR3 nucleotides are TGTGCCAGCAGGGGGGACATTTGGAGGCAAGAGACCCAGTACTTC. Residues: CASRGDIWRQETQYF.

The V call is TRBV11-2, the J call TRBJ1-3; possibly TRBD1 for D (5 bases). Germline V gene data show CDR1 as SGHAT and CDR2 as FQNNGV. The CDR3 consists of 15 residues. Trimming pared 3 bases from V and 1 base from J, leaving 10 bases between. The CDR3, as DNA: TGTGCCAGCAGCTTTTCGGGGGAGTCTGGAAACACCATATATTTT. Encoded protein: CASSFSGESGNTIYF.

The J gene is TRBJ1-1, the V gene TRBV5-1; D perhaps matches TRBD1 (5 bases). The CDR3 has 15 amino acids. Germline CDR1 SGHRS, CDR2 YFSETQ. V dropped 4 bases and J dropped 0 bases, with 13 bases sitting between them. As DNA, the CDR3 is TGCGCCAGCAGCCCGGCGGGGGGACTGAACACTGAAGCTTTCTTT. This gives the protein CASSPAGGLNTEAFF.

This chain joins TRBV7-9 and TRBJ1-5; 10 bases match TRBD1. The CDR3 is made up of 15 amino acids. Germline values: CDR1 SEHNR, CDR2 FQNEAQ (reference sequence). V was clipped by 1 base and J by 7 bases; unmatched bases: 4. This chain's CDR3 is CASSLGQGARQPQHF. The CDR3 bases are TGTGCCAGCAGCTTAGGACAGGGGGCTAGACAGCCCCAGCATTTT.

This clone has only one observation. The J gene is TRBJ2-7, the V gene TRBV18; possible D gene TRBD1, 6 bases. The V end lost 2 bases, the J end lost 1 base, and 12 bases lay between the germline ends. This CDR3 spans 15 amino acids. In germline, CDR1 is KGHSH, CDR2 LQKENI. In DNA, the CDR3 is TGTGCCAGCTCACCATCTAGGACAGTTTCCTACGAGCAGTACTTC. Amino acid sequence: CASSPSRTVSYEQYF.

The rearrangement joins TRBV19 to TRBJ2-7; 12 nucleotides agree with TRBD2. The trim removed 10 bases at V and 7 bases at J, leaving 11 bases unmatched. The CDR3 is made up of 14 amino acids. The V gene's germline CDR1 is LNHDA and CDR2 SQIVND (reference sequence). This chain's CDR3 is CATTRLAGAKEQYF. In DNA form, the CDR3 reads TGTGCCACTACCAGACTAGCGGGAGCGAAGGAGCAGTACTTC. Full variable domain (rest looked up from reference TRBV19 and TRBJ2-7): DGGITQSPKYLFRKEGQNVTLSCEQNLNHDAMYWYRQDPGQGLRLIYYSQIVNDFQKGDIAEGYSVSREKKESFPLTVTSAQKNPTAFYLCATTRLAGAKEQYFGPGTRLTVT.

The rearrangement links TRBV30 to TRBJ2-6; possible D gene TRBD1, 6 bases. Trimming left V 7 bases short and J 0 bases short, with 16 bases between. This CDR3 region has 16 residues. Germline lookup yields CDR1 GTSNPN and CDR2 SVGIG (reference sequence). This CDR3 reads CAYPDRSNSGANVLTF. CDR3 in DNA: TGTGCCTACCCGGACAGATCTAACTCTGGGGCCAACGTCCTGACTTTC.